This TCR beta chain is from a study of shared T cell receptors in the human thymus. This table comes from immunoSEQ multiplex PCR, and its TCRdb copy is limited to in-frame clones, with some not included. Of approximately 580,000 clones in the sample, around 82% were seen once. The CDR3 runs to 15 residues. CDR1 is MGHRA, CDR2 YSYEKL, per germline. The sample also formed part of further work on human thymus T cells. This second report adds: Thymic and blood repertoires seemed to show skewed V and J gene use.

The chain joins TRBV4-1 to TRBJ2-5; D remains unclear. The tail of the sequence fits TRBJ2-7 better, so the J call may be wrong. The sample consisted of thymocytes. The source of this sequence is a boy younger than two with a congenital heart defect. CDR3 amino acids: CASSQEVAVSYEQYF. In nucleotides, the CDR3 is TGCGCCAGCAGCCAAGAGGTTGCGGTCTCCTACGAGCAGTACTTC.